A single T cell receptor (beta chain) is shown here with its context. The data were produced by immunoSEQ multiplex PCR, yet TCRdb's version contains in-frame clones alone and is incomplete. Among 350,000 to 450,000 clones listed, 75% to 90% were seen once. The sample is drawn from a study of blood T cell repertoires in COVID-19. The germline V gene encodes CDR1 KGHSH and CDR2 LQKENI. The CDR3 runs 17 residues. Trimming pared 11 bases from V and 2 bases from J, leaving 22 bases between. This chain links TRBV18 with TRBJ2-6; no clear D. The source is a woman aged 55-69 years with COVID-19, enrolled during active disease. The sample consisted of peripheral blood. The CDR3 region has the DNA TGTGCCTCCCGGGTTGGTTCACTCCAACCTGGGGCCAACGTCCTGACTTTC. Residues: CASRVGSLQPGANVLTF. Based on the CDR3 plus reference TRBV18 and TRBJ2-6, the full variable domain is NAGVMQNPRHLVRRRGQEARLRCSPMKGHSHVYWYRQLPEEGLKFMVYLQKENIIDESGMPKERFSAEFPKEGPSILRIQQVVRGDSAAYFCASRVGSLQPGANVLTFGAGSRLTVL.